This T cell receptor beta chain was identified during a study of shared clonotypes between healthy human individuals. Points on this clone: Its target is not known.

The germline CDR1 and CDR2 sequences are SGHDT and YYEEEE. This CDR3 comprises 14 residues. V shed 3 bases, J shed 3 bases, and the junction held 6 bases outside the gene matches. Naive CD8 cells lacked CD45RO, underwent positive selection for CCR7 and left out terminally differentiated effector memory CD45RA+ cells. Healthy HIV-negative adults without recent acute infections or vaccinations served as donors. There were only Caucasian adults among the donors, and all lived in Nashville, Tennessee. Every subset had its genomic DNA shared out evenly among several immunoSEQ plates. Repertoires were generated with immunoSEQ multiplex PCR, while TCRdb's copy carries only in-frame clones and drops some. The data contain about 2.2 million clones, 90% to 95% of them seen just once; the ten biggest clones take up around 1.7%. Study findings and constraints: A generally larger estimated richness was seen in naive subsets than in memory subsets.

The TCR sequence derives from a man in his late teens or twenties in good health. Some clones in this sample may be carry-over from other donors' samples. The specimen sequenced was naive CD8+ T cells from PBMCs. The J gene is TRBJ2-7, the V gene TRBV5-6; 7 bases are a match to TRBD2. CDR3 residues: CASSSGTNSYEQYF. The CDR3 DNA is TGTGCCAGCAGCTCCGGGACTAACAGCTACGAGCAGTACTTC.